The rows below give T cell receptor beta chains drawn from one sample of a study of blood T cell repertoires in COVID-19. The data were produced by immunoSEQ multiplex PCR, yet TCRdb's version contains in-frame clones alone and is incomplete. The sample includes fewer than 250,000 clones, approximately 90% seen only once; the top ten take 20% to 25%. The sample was PBMCs or T cells enriched from blood (not recorded which). Receptor source: a woman in her forties in a cohort exposed to, infected with or recovered from COVID-19 (not recorded which). Each CDR3 is given with its conserved first and last residue. D genes are given only for firm matches. Size tells how often a clone was seen (once, few, many) or the class of an expanded clone, and some rows leave it out.

v_gene: TRBV2
j_gene: TRBJ2-3
d_gene: -
abundance: -
CDR3nt: TGTGCCAGGACCTCGGGCAGGGGAAGAGATACGCAGTATTTT
CDR3aa: CARTSGRGRDTQYF

v_gene: TRBV7-8
j_gene: TRBJ1-5
d_gene: -
abundance: -
CDR3nt: TGTGCCAGCAGCTTAGAGCTGGCAGGCTCCAATCAGCCCCAGCATTTT
CDR3aa: CASSLELAGSNQPQHF

v_gene: TRBV11-2
j_gene: TRBJ1-1
d_gene: TRBD1
abundance: few
CDR3nt: TGTGCCAGCAGCGCCCTTTCAGGGGGGAACACTGAAGCTTTCTTT
CDR3aa: CASSALSGGNTEAFF

v_gene: TRBV7-8
j_gene: TRBJ2-3
d_gene: TRBD2
abundance: -
CDR3nt: TGTGCCAGCAGCTTATACAGCGGGGGGGCAGATACGCAGTATTTT
CDR3aa: CASSLYSGGADTQYF

v_gene: TRBV10-2
j_gene: TRBJ2-7
d_gene: -
abundance: -
CDR3nt: TGCGCCAGCAGTGAGTCGTACGGGGTCTCCTACGAGCAGTACTTC
CDR3aa: CASSESYGVSYEQYF

v_gene: TRBV5-6
j_gene: TRBJ2-1
d_gene: -
abundance: -
CDR3nt: TGTGCCAGCAGCTCCCGGGACTCCGTTGGCGAGCAGTTCTTC
CDR3aa: CASSSRDSVGEQFF

v_gene: TRBV6-5
j_gene: TRBJ1-6
d_gene: -
abundance: -
CDR3nt: TGTGCCAGCGAAACGCGGTCTTCTAATTCACCCCTCCACTTT
CDR3aa: CASETRSSNSPLHF

v_gene: TRBV28
j_gene: TRBJ1-5
d_gene: TRBD1
abundance: -
CDR3nt: TGTGCCAGCAGCCTGGGACAGAACAATCAGCCCCAGCATTTT
CDR3aa: CASSLGQNNQPQHF

v_gene: TRBV11-2
j_gene: TRBJ2-3
d_gene: -
abundance: -
CDR3nt: TGTGCCAGCAGCTCAGTCACAGATACGCAGTATTTT
CDR3aa: CASSSVTDTQYF

v_gene: TRBV2
j_gene: TRBJ1-4
d_gene: -
abundance: once
CDR3nt: TGTGCCAGCCAGGCATGGGGGCTCGGTGAAAAACTGTTTTTT
CDR3aa: CASQAWGLGEKLFF

v_gene: TRBV19
j_gene: TRBJ2-7
d_gene: TRBD1
abundance: -
CDR3nt: TGTGCCAGTAGCACAGGGGGCTACGAGCAGTACTTC
CDR3aa: CASSTGGYEQYF

v_gene: TRBV14
j_gene: TRBJ1-1
d_gene: -
abundance: once
CDR3nt: TGTGCCAGCAGCCAAGTCCGAGGGCCCACTGAAGCTTTCTTT
CDR3aa: CASSQVRGPTEAFF

v_gene: TRBV4-3
j_gene: TRBJ2-7
d_gene: -
abundance: -
CDR3nt: TGCGCCAGCAGCCCGGACAGACCCTACGAGCAGTACTTC
CDR3aa: CASSPDRPYEQYF

v_gene: TRBV5-1
j_gene: TRBJ1-1
d_gene: -
abundance: -
CDR3nt: TGCGCCAGCAGCTTGGAACAGGTGAACACTGAAGCTTTCTTT
CDR3aa: CASSLEQVNTEAFF

v_gene: TRBV5-6
j_gene: TRBJ1-3
d_gene: TRBD1
abundance: -
CDR3nt: TGTGCCAGCAGCTCCGGACAGGGGCGAGGAAACACCATATATTTT
CDR3aa: CASSSGQGRGNTIYF

v_gene: TRBV24-1
j_gene: TRBJ2-3
d_gene: -
abundance: -
CDR3nt: TGTGCCACCAGTGATGAGGGTGGGACGCAGTATTTT
CDR3aa: CATSDEGGTQYF

v_gene: TRBV11-2
j_gene: TRBJ2-7
d_gene: -
abundance: few
CDR3nt: TGTGCCAGCAGCTTAGAAGCGGGTCTCGCCTACGAGCAGTACTTC
CDR3aa: CASSLEAGLAYEQYF

v_gene: TRBV24-1
j_gene: TRBJ1-1
d_gene: -
abundance: -
CDR3nt: TGTGCCACCTCAATGGCGGACGGCAGGGGTAGTATCACTGAAGCTTTCTTT
CDR3aa: CATSMADGRGSITEAFF

v_gene: TRBV5-4
j_gene: TRBJ1-1
d_gene: -
abundance: -
CDR3nt: TGTGCCAGCAGCCACGATGGGGCGAGTGGGATTGCCATGAACACTGAAGCTTTCTTT
CDR3aa: CASSHDGASGIAMNTEAFF

v_gene: TRBV6-5
j_gene: TRBJ2-7
d_gene: -
abundance: -
CDR3nt: TGTGCCAGCAGTTACGGTCAGGGCTCCTACGAGCAGTACTTC
CDR3aa: CASSYGQGSYEQYF

v_gene: TRBV27
j_gene: TRBJ2-7
d_gene: -
abundance: -
CDR3nt: TGTGCCAGCAGTCCTATAGGGGGGGTTGAAGGCGAGCAGTACTTC
CDR3aa: CASSPIGGVEGEQYF

v_gene: TRBV9
j_gene: TRBJ2-1
d_gene: -
abundance: -
CDR3nt: TGTGCCAGCGGAACCTTCGGGAAACGGGGCAATGAGCAGTTCTTC
CDR3aa: CASGTFGKRGNEQFF

v_gene: TRBV6-2/TRBV6-3
j_gene: TRBJ1-1
d_gene: TRBD1
abundance: -
CDR3nt: TGTGCCAGCAGTCTCCTCCTCCTTGGGACAGGGAACACTGAAGCTTTCTTT
CDR3aa: CASSLLLLGTGNTEAFF

v_gene: TRBV7-9
j_gene: TRBJ1-2
d_gene: -
abundance: -
CDR3nt: TGTGCCAGCGGAGGCAGTACCCTCTATCCTAACTATGGCTACACCTTC
CDR3aa: CASGGSTLYPNYGYTF

v_gene: TRBV5-5
j_gene: TRBJ1-4
d_gene: -
abundance: once
CDR3nt: TGTGCCAGCAGCTTATGGGAGCTTAATGAAAAACTGTTTTTT
CDR3aa: CASSLWELNEKLFF

v_gene: TRBV9
j_gene: TRBJ1-2
d_gene: -
abundance: -
CDR3nt: TGTGCCAGCAGCGTAGAGGGGCCCTATGGCTACACCTTC
CDR3aa: CASSVEGPYGYTF

v_gene: TRBV2
j_gene: TRBJ2-1
d_gene: -
abundance: -
CDR3nt: TGTGCCAGCACGCCCCGGACTTCAAACAATGAGCAGTTCTTC
CDR3aa: CASTPRTSNNEQFF